These T cell receptor beta chains were read from a single sample in a study of CD8+CD57+ T cells in acquired aplastic anemia. In TCRdb, the reads were re-called with MiXCR into one record per CDR3 protein. The sample carries roughly 290,000 distinct CDR3 sequences, 50% to 65% recorded once. Sequenced sample: sorted CD4+, CD8+, or CD8+CD57+ T cells (not recorded which) from PBMCs. Receptors were obtained from a human donor with aplastic anemia. Both conserved end residues are part of each CDR3. The D gene is left open where the match is weak. Not all rows give a size; the values are once, few, many and, for expanded clones, a class.

CDR3 protein,CDR3 DNA,V gene,D gene,clone size,J gene
CATRSGQGWFTEAFF,TGTGCCACCAGAAGTGGGCAGGGCTGGTTCACTGAAGCTTTCTTT,TRBV15,-,-,TRBJ1-1
CASSSSGIAYEQYF,TGTGCCAGCAGCTCGTCGGGAATCGCCTACGAGCAGTACTTC,TRBV7-2,-,few,TRBJ2-7
CASSLVGDSLTNYGYTF,TGTGCCAGCAGCTTAGTAGGGGACAGCCTTACTAACTATGGCTACACCTTC,TRBV7-9,TRBD1,many,TRBJ1-2
CASRAHAGGPNTGELFF,TGTGCCAGCAGGGCACACGCGGGAGGTCCGAACACCGGGGAGCTGTTTTTT,TRBV7-8,TRBD2,many,TRBJ2-2
CASRGTGSPYHEQSF,TGTGCCAGCAGGGGGACAGGGAGCCCCTACCATGAGCAGTCCTTC,TRBV2,TRBD1,-,TRBJ2-1
CASSLSAGANNQPQHF,TGTGCCAGCAGCTTAAGTGCAGGGGCGAACAATCAGCCCCAGCATTTT,TRBV7-8,-,many,TRBJ1-5
CASGEGYEQYF,TGTGCCAGCGGAGAGGGCTACGAGCAGTACTTC,TRBV7-9,-,-,TRBJ2-7
CASSQVPASPGTQYF,TGTGCCAGCAGCCAAGTACCGGCCTCGCCGGGTACGCAGTATTTT,TRBV14,-,-,TRBJ2-3
CSVHQGTMYF,TGCAGCGTTCACCAGGGGACCATGTATTTT,TRBV29-1,-,-,TRBJ2-3
CASRRTGGTYEHF,TGCGCCAGCAGGAGGACAGGGGGGACCTACGAGCATTTT,TRBV5-1,TRBD1,-,TRBJ1-5
CASSSQGFNGYTF,TGTGCCAGCAGCTCTCAGGGCTTCAATGGCTACACCTTC,TRBV5-5,-,-,TRBJ1-2
CASSSGGRAVVQYF,TGTGCCAGCAGTTCGGGCGGGAGGGCCGTTGTCCAGTACTTC,TRBV2,TRBD2,-,TRBJ2-5
CASSYVGTGGNNEQFF,TGTGCCAGCAGCTACGTAGGGACAGGGGGCAACAATGAGCAGTTCTTC,TRBV5-8,TRBD1,-,TRBJ2-1
CASSYHSGTGSHEQYF,TGTGCCAGCAGTTACCACTCTGGGACAGGGAGCCACGAGCAGTACTTC,TRBV6-2/TRBV6-3,TRBD1,many,TRBJ2-7
CASSIVGEVNSPLHF,TGTGCCAGTAGTATAGTGGGAGAAGTTAATTCACCCCTCCACTTT,TRBV19,-,-,TRBJ1-6
CASGRTQETQYF,TGTGCCAGCGGGAGGACCCAAGAGACCCAGTACTTC,TRBV2,-,many,TRBJ2-5
CASSLTGPDTQYF,TGTGCCAGCAGCTTAACGGGTCCAGATACGCAGTATTTT,TRBV7-3,-,few,TRBJ2-3
CSASRGDREHQPQHF,TGCAGTGCTTCGCGGGGAGACAGGGAGCATCAGCCCCAGCATTTT,TRBV20-1,TRBD1,-,TRBJ1-5
CSVLGQGVTNEQFF,TGCAGCGTCCTAGGACAGGGAGTTACGAATGAGCAGTTCTTC,TRBV29-1,TRBD1,-,TRBJ2-1
CAISGGTSGELFF,TGTGCCATCAGTGGCGGGACTAGCGGGGAGCTGTTTTTT,TRBV10-3,TRBD2,-,TRBJ2-2
CSVEVGNDQPQHF,TGCAGCGTTGAAGTGGGAAACGATCAGCCCCAGCATTTT,TRBV29-1,-,many,TRBJ1-5
CASSQGLGAQYF,TGCGCCAGCTCGCAGGGTTTGGGGGCGCAGTATTTT,TRBV4-3,-,once,TRBJ2-3